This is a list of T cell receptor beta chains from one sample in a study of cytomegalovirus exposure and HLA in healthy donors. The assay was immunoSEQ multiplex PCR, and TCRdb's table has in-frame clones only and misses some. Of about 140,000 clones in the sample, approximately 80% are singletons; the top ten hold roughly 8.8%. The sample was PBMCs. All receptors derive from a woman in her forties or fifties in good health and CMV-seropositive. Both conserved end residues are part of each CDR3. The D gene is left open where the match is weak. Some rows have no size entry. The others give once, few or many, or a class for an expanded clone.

CDR3aa: CASSLGGPGYEQYF
CDR3nt: TGTGCCAGCAGCCTGGGGGGGCCTGGGTACGAGCAGTACTTC
d_gene: NA
v_gene: TRBV7-2
j_gene: TRBJ2-7
abundance: NA

CDR3aa: CASSQQGNTEAFF
CDR3nt: TGTGCCAGCAGTCAACAGGGTAACACTGAAGCTTTCTTT
d_gene: NA
v_gene: TRBV6-5
j_gene: TRBJ1-1
abundance: NA

CDR3aa: CASSFARGTEAFF
CDR3nt: TGTGCCAGCAGTTTCGCCAGGGGTACTGAAGCTTTCTTT
d_gene: NA
v_gene: TRBV27
j_gene: TRBJ1-1
abundance: NA

CDR3aa: CASSFRTGGFYGYTF
CDR3nt: TGTGCCAGCAGCTTTAGGACAGGGGGCTTCTATGGCTACACCTTC
d_gene: TRBD1
v_gene: TRBV7-9
j_gene: TRBJ1-2
abundance: NA

CDR3aa: CSARGENTQYF
CDR3nt: TGCAGTGCTCGGGGGGAGAATACGCAGTATTTT
d_gene: TRBD2
v_gene: TRBV20-1
j_gene: TRBJ2-3
abundance: few

CDR3aa: CAWSGLNYGYTF
CDR3nt: TGTGCCTGGAGTGGACTGAACTATGGCTACACCTTC
d_gene: NA
v_gene: TRBV30
j_gene: TRBJ1-2
abundance: NA

CDR3aa: CASSITDSSYEQYF
CDR3nt: TGTGCCAGTAGTATAACTGACAGCTCCTACGAGCAGTACTTC
d_gene: NA
v_gene: TRBV19
j_gene: TRBJ2-7
abundance: NA

CDR3aa: CASSAGTVAGYTF
CDR3nt: TGTGCCAGCAGTGCAGGGACTGTTGCAGGCTACACCTTC
d_gene: NA
v_gene: TRBV6-1
j_gene: TRBJ1-2
abundance: NA

CDR3aa: CASSLAVQTYEQYF
CDR3nt: TGTGCCAGCAGCTTAGCAGTGCAGACCTACGAGCAGTACTTC
d_gene: NA
v_gene: TRBV7-2
j_gene: TRBJ2-7
abundance: few

CDR3aa: CASSVGGAWTSGTDTQYF
CDR3nt: TGTGCCAGCAGCGTTGGTGGTGCGTGGACTAGCGGCACAGATACGCAGTATTTT
d_gene: TRBD2
v_gene: TRBV9
j_gene: TRBJ2-3
abundance: NA

CDR3aa: CASSLGRVGNTEAFF
CDR3nt: TGCGCCAGCAGCTTGGGGAGGGTCGGAAACACTGAAGCTTTCTTT
d_gene: NA
v_gene: TRBV5-1
j_gene: TRBJ1-1
abundance: once

CDR3aa: CASSQAGQGSEKLFF
CDR3nt: TGTGCCAGCAGCCAAGCGGGACAGGGGAGTGAAAAACTGTTTTTT
d_gene: TRBD1
v_gene: TRBV4-2
j_gene: TRBJ1-4
abundance: NA

CDR3aa: CASSLGGVSVRETQYF
CDR3nt: TGTGCCAGCAGCTTAGGCGGGGTCTCGGTACGAGAGACCCAGTACTTC
d_gene: NA
v_gene: TRBV11-1
j_gene: TRBJ2-5
abundance: NA

CDR3aa: CASSGPLQGETQYF
CDR3nt: TGCGCCAGCAGCGGACCCTTACAGGGGGAGACCCAGTACTTC
d_gene: TRBD1
v_gene: TRBV5-1
j_gene: TRBJ2-5
abundance: few

CDR3aa: CATGLAATYNEQFF
CDR3nt: TGTGCCACCGGACTAGCGGCCACCTACAATGAGCAGTTCTTC
d_gene: TRBD2
v_gene: TRBV27
j_gene: TRBJ2-1
abundance: NA

CDR3aa: CASSRQGNTGELFF
CDR3nt: TGCGCCAGCAGCCGACAGGGAAACACCGGGGAGCTGTTTTTT
d_gene: TRBD1
v_gene: TRBV5-1
j_gene: TRBJ2-2
abundance: NA

CDR3aa: CASSQMIRYNSPLHF
CDR3nt: TGTGCCAGCAGCCAGATGATCCGCTATAATTCACCCCTCCACTTT
d_gene: NA
v_gene: TRBV5-6
j_gene: TRBJ1-6
abundance: once

CDR3aa: CASSEALMRGNTIYF
CDR3nt: TGTGCCAGCAGTGAAGCGCTGATGAGAGGAAACACCATATATTTT
d_gene: NA
v_gene: TRBV28
j_gene: TRBJ1-3
abundance: NA

CDR3aa: CASSRRPVAYQTYNEQFF
CDR3nt: TGTGCCAGTAGTAGGAGGCCCGTAGCCTATCAGACATACAATGAGCAGTTCTTC
d_gene: NA
v_gene: TRBV19
j_gene: TRBJ2-1
abundance: NA

CDR3aa: CASSTPPDRGHQPQHF
CDR3nt: TGTGCCAGCAGCACCCCCCCGGACAGGGGTCATCAGCCCCAGCATTTT
d_gene: NA
v_gene: TRBV21-1
j_gene: TRBJ1-5
abundance: NA

CDR3aa: CASSRSGAYNEQFF
CDR3nt: TGTGCCAGCAGCCGGTCCGGGGCCTACAATGAGCAGTTCTTC
d_gene: NA
v_gene: TRBV7-2
j_gene: TRBJ2-1
abundance: NA

CDR3aa: CASTSSLTGSSGNTIYF
CDR3nt: TGTGCCAGCACTTCTTCCTTGACTGGGAGCTCTGGAAACACCATATATTTT
d_gene: NA
v_gene: TRBV27
j_gene: TRBJ1-3
abundance: once

CDR3aa: CASSHPLAGGSYEQYF
CDR3nt: TGCGCCAGCAGCCACCCCCTAGCGGGGGGTAGTTACGAGCAGTACTTC
d_gene: TRBD2
v_gene: TRBV5-1
j_gene: TRBJ2-7
abundance: NA

CDR3aa: CASSQGSHTGELFF
CDR3nt: TGTGCCAGCAGCCAGGGGTCCCACACCGGGGAGCTGTTTTTT
d_gene: NA
v_gene: TRBV9
j_gene: TRBJ2-2
abundance: NA

CDR3aa: CASSRSGGVYNEQFF
CDR3nt: TGCGCCAGCAGCCGGAGCGGGGGGGTCTACAATGAGCAGTTCTTC
d_gene: TRBD2
v_gene: TRBV5-1
j_gene: TRBJ2-1
abundance: NA

CDR3aa: CASSSDYQPQHF
CDR3nt: TGTGCCAGCAGTTCAGACTATCAGCCCCAGCATTTT
d_gene: NA
v_gene: TRBV28
j_gene: TRBJ1-5
abundance: once

CDR3aa: CASRGRHEQFF
CDR3nt: TGTGCCAGCAGAGGCAGGCATGAGCAGTTCTTC
d_gene: NA
v_gene: TRBV2
j_gene: TRBJ2-1
abundance: NA

CDR3aa: CASSLGLGTVQFF
CDR3nt: TGTGCCAGCAGCTTAGGATTGGGGACAGTGCAGTTCTTC
d_gene: TRBD1
v_gene: TRBV7-2
j_gene: TRBJ2-1
abundance: few

CDR3aa: CASSGWDSSSYNEQFF
CDR3nt: TGTGCCAGCAGCGGATGGGACTCCAGCTCCTACAATGAGCAGTTCTTC
d_gene: NA
v_gene: TRBV14
j_gene: TRBJ2-1
abundance: NA

CDR3aa: CASSPDMFRAFF
CDR3nt: TGTGCCAGCAGCCCCGACATGTTTCGAGCTTTCTTT
d_gene: NA
v_gene: TRBV6-6
j_gene: TRBJ1-1
abundance: NA

CDR3aa: CASSVRSRVLGETQYF
CDR3nt: TGTGCCAGCAGCGTCCGATCCCGGGTCCTCGGAGAGACCCAGTACTTC
d_gene: NA
v_gene: TRBV28
j_gene: TRBJ2-5
abundance: NA

CDR3aa: CASNPTGTSYEQYF
CDR3nt: TGCGCCAGCAACCCGACAGGAACCTCCTACGAGCAGTACTTC
d_gene: NA
v_gene: TRBV5-1
j_gene: TRBJ2-7
abundance: once

CDR3aa: CASSLQGEDNEQFF
CDR3nt: TGCGCCAGCAGCTTGCAGGGGGAAGACAATGAGCAGTTCTTC
d_gene: TRBD1
v_gene: TRBV5-1
j_gene: TRBJ2-1
abundance: NA

CDR3aa: CASSLGQGALGGYTF
CDR3nt: TGCGCCAGCAGCTTGGGACAGGGGGCGCTTGGTGGCTACACCTTC
d_gene: TRBD1
v_gene: TRBV5-1
j_gene: TRBJ1-2
abundance: NA

CDR3aa: CASRALPEDGSPLHF
CDR3nt: TGTGCCAGCAGGGCCCTCCCCGAGGATGGCTCACCCCTCCACTTT
d_gene: NA
v_gene: TRBV28
j_gene: TRBJ1-6
abundance: once

CDR3aa: CASSSVANYGYTF
CDR3nt: TGTGCCAGCAGTTCCGTAGCTAACTATGGCTACACCTTC
d_gene: NA
v_gene: TRBV28
j_gene: TRBJ1-2
abundance: few

CDR3aa: CASSAADRGFTYEQYF
CDR3nt: TGTGCCAGCAGCGCAGCGGACAGGGGGTTTACCTACGAGCAGTACTTC
d_gene: TRBD1
v_gene: TRBV9
j_gene: TRBJ2-7
abundance: NA

CDR3aa: CASSYRGTYEQYF
CDR3nt: TGTGCCAGCAGCTACCGGGGGACCTACGAGCAGTACTTC
d_gene: NA
v_gene: TRBV5-6
j_gene: TRBJ2-7
abundance: NA

CDR3aa: CASSQDGTGLGTGELFF
CDR3nt: TGCGCCAGCAGCCAAGATGGGACAGGCTTAGGTACCGGGGAGCTGTTTTTT
d_gene: TRBD1
v_gene: TRBV4-1
j_gene: TRBJ2-2
abundance: NA

CDR3aa: CASSLVGESQPQHF
CDR3nt: TGCGCCAGCAGCTTGGTAGGGGAAAGTCAGCCCCAGCATTTT
d_gene: NA
v_gene: TRBV5-1
j_gene: TRBJ1-5
abundance: NA

CDR3aa: CASSEQTSLIPGELFF
CDR3nt: TGTGCCAGCAGTGAACAGACTAGTCTTATTCCCGGGGAGCTGTTTTTT
d_gene: NA
v_gene: TRBV6-4
j_gene: TRBJ2-2
abundance: NA

CDR3aa: CASSTGQGSSEQYF
CDR3nt: TGTGCCAGTAGCACCGGACAGGGTTCCTCCGAGCAGTACTTC
d_gene: TRBD1
v_gene: TRBV19
j_gene: TRBJ2-7
abundance: NA

CDR3aa: CASSASGTGYNEQFF
CDR3nt: TGTGCCAGCAGCGCCAGTGGGACTGGCTACAATGAGCAGTTCTTC
d_gene: NA
v_gene: TRBV7-3
j_gene: TRBJ2-1
abundance: NA

CDR3aa: CATRTGTGGNTIYF
CDR3nt: TGTGCCACCAGGACCGGGACAGGGGGTAACACCATATATTTT
d_gene: TRBD1
v_gene: TRBV15
j_gene: TRBJ1-3
abundance: few

CDR3aa: CASSEYAGTDNEQFF
CDR3nt: TGTGCCAGCAGTGAATACGCCGGGACAGACAATGAGCAGTTCTTC
d_gene: TRBD1
v_gene: TRBV6-1
j_gene: TRBJ2-1
abundance: NA

CDR3aa: CASSLGGRVNQPQHF
CDR3nt: TGTGCCAGCAGCTTGGGTGGCAGGGTGAATCAGCCCCAGCATTTT
d_gene: NA
v_gene: TRBV5-6
j_gene: TRBJ1-5
abundance: NA

CDR3aa: CATNRVEDEKLFF
CDR3nt: TGTGCCACAAACAGGGTAGAGGATGAAAAACTGTTTTTT
d_gene: NA
v_gene: TRBV7-9
j_gene: TRBJ1-4
abundance: NA

CDR3aa: CASSLSGLFYEQYF
CDR3nt: TGTGCCAGCAGTTTATCGGGACTGTTCTACGAGCAGTACTTC
d_gene: NA
v_gene: TRBV28
j_gene: TRBJ2-7
abundance: NA

CDR3aa: CASSLRTGNEQFF
CDR3nt: TGTGCCAGCAGTTTAAGGACAGGGAATGAGCAGTTCTTC
d_gene: TRBD1
v_gene: TRBV28
j_gene: TRBJ2-1
abundance: NA

CDR3aa: CAWSTGPNEKLFF
CDR3nt: TGTGCCTGGAGCACAGGGCCTAATGAAAAACTGTTTTTT
d_gene: NA
v_gene: TRBV30
j_gene: TRBJ1-4
abundance: NA

CDR3aa: CASGGDGANSPLHF
CDR3nt: TGTGCCAGTGGGGGGGACGGGGCTAATTCACCCCTCCACTTT
d_gene: NA
v_gene: TRBV5-3
j_gene: TRBJ1-6
abundance: NA

CDR3aa: CASSYDSYGYTF
CDR3nt: TGTGCCAGCAGCTATGACAGCTATGGCTACACCTTC
d_gene: NA
v_gene: TRBV5-5
j_gene: TRBJ1-2
abundance: NA

CDR3aa: CASSLTTGVGGYTF
CDR3nt: TGCGCCAGCAGCTTGACTACAGGGGTGGGAGGCTACACCTTC
d_gene: TRBD1
v_gene: TRBV5-1
j_gene: TRBJ1-2
abundance: few

CDR3aa: CASTRSPNSPLHF
CDR3nt: TGTGCCAGCACCCGGAGTCCGAATTCACCCCTCCACTTT
d_gene: NA
v_gene: TRBV25-1
j_gene: TRBJ1-6
abundance: NA

CDR3aa: CASSLKDSSPFYGYTF
CDR3nt: TGTGCCAGCAGCTTAAAGGACAGCTCCCCATTCTATGGCTACACCTTC
d_gene: NA
v_gene: TRBV7-9
j_gene: TRBJ1-2
abundance: NA

CDR3aa: CAWSEGDRETQYF
CDR3nt: TGTGCCTGGAGTGAGGGGGACCGGGAGACCCAGTACTTC
d_gene: NA
v_gene: TRBV30
j_gene: TRBJ2-5
abundance: NA

CDR3aa: CASQGFSYNEQFF
CDR3nt: TGCGCCAGTCAGGGATTTAGCTACAATGAGCAGTTCTTC
d_gene: NA
v_gene: TRBV5-1
j_gene: TRBJ2-1
abundance: NA

CDR3aa: CASSLGAGPYEQYF
CDR3nt: TGTGCCAGCAGCTTAGGAGCAGGCCCCTACGAGCAGTACTTC
d_gene: NA
v_gene: TRBV7-2
j_gene: TRBJ2-7
abundance: NA

CDR3aa: CASSPRTGRGNIQYF
CDR3nt: TGTGCCAGCAGTCCCCGGACAGGGCGAGGAAACATTCAGTACTTC
d_gene: TRBD1
v_gene: TRBV11-3
j_gene: TRBJ2-4
abundance: once